One sample yielded the 30 T cell receptor beta chains listed below, sequenced in a study of vaccination and CD4 T cells after COVID-19. Cultured CD4+ T-cell DNA underwent Oncomine TCR Beta short-read sequencing. TCRdb processed the PCR reads anew with MiXCR; each CDR3 protein has one entry. The profile covers around 18,000 distinct CDR3 sequences, with 70% appearing a single time and around 16% taken by the ten largest. Treatment of the sample: approximately 9-day PBMC culture with coronavirus spike peptide pools or control peptides (ViraFEST assay). No antigen has been assigned to these receptors. The sequenced sample consisted of CD4+ T cells from blood, cultured in vitro. All receptors come from a human donor who had recovered from COVID-19.

This chain uses TRBV20-1 with TRBJ1-2; D is ambiguous. Germline V gene data show CDR1 as DFQATT and CDR2 as SNEGSKA (reference sequence). The CDR3 has 15 amino acids. Deletions cut 6 bases from V and 5 bases from J, with 22 bases between. CDR3 nucleotide sequence: TGCAGTGCCAACCCCGGCGGCCTGGAAGTTTATGGCTACACCTTC. Its translation is CSANPGGLEVYGYTF.

The chain links TRBV19 to TRBJ1-4, with D unclear. V lost 6 bases and J lost 2, with 10 bases in between. This CDR3 is 14 amino acids long. From germline, CDR1 is LNHDA and CDR2 SQIVND (reference sequence). CDR3 coding DNA: TGTGCCAGTAGCCCAGAGAGTACTAATGAAAAACTGTTTTTT. Residues: CASSPESTNEKLFF. The full variable domain, with the rest looked up from reference TRBV19 and TRBJ1-4, is DGGITQSPKYLFRKEGQNVTLSCEQNLNHDAMYWYRQDPGQGLRLIYYSQIVNDFQKGDIAEGYSVSREKKESFPLTVTSAQKNPTAFYLCASSPESTNEKLFFGSGTQLSVL.

This chain connects TRBV7-9 to TRBJ1-1; no clear D gene. Germline CDR1 and CDR2: SEHNR and FQNEAQ (reference sequence). The length of the CDR3 is 16 residues. The V end lost 0 bases, the J end lost 2 bases, and 13 bases lay between the germline ends. This chain's CDR3 is CASSLAYERTNTEAFF. CDR3 nucleotides: TGTGCCAGCAGCTTAGCGTACGAGAGAACCAACACTGAAGCTTTCTTT. Full variable domain (outside the CDR3, taken from reference TRBV7-9 and TRBJ1-1): DTGVSQNPRHKITKRGQNVTFRCDPISEHNRLYWYRQTLGQGPEFLTYFQNEAQLEKSRLLSDRFSAERPKGSFSTLEIQRTEQGDSAMYLCASSLAYERTNTEAFFGQGTRLTVV.

The J gene is TRBJ1-1, the V gene TRBV27, with D uncertain. The CDR3 covers 14 residues. V was trimmed by 2 bases and J by 9 bases, leaving 16 bases between them. Germline V CDR1 and CDR2: MNHEY, SMNVEV (reference sequence). The CDR3 coding sequence is TGTGCCAGCAGTTTAGAGGGTCTGGTTTCTAAAGCTTTCTTT. As protein: CASSLEGLVSKAFF.

V is TRBV20-1 and J is TRBJ1-2; D remains unclear. Germline loops: CDR1 DFQATT, CDR2 SNEGSKA (reference sequence). Trimming left V 1 base short and J 8 bases short, with 5 bases between. This CDR3 has 10 residues. This CDR3 is CSARGGGYTF. The CDR3 DNA follows: TGCAGTGCTAGAGGAGGAGGCTACACCTTC.

The gene calls are TRBV10-1 and TRBJ2-5; 10 bases are shared with TRBD2. The CDR3 is 15 residues long. Trimming took 3 bases from V and 0 from J; bases not matched to a gene: 1. The germline V gene has CDR1 WNHNN and CDR2 SYGVQD (reference sequence). CDR3 amino acids: CASSDSGGNQETQYF. The CDR3 nucleotides are TGCGCCAGCAGTGATAGCGGGGGGAACCAAGAGACCCAGTACTTC.

This clonotype was picked up one time. This sequence joins TRBV19 and TRBJ2-3, with 8 bases matching TRBD1. V shed 4 bases, J shed 6 bases, and the junction held 3 bases outside the gene matches. Germline lookup yields CDR1 LNHDA and CDR2 SQIVND (reference sequence). The CDR3 has 13 residues. CDR3 in DNA: TGTGCCAGTAGTAGGGGACAGGCCGATACGCAGTATTTT. This encodes CASSRGQADTQYF.

The chain carries TRBV19 and TRBJ2-7; no clear D gene. V lost 4 bases and J 0 bases, leaving 7 bases between the germline ends. This CDR3 region has 13 residues. In germline, CDR1 is LNHDA, CDR2 SQIVND (reference sequence). The chain's CDR3 is CASSKESSYEQYF. The CDR3 DNA follows: TGTGCCAGTAGTAAGGAGAGCTCCTACGAGCAGTACTTC.

This clonotype was found a few times. This chain uses TRBV15 with TRBJ1-1; a possible D gene is TRBD1 (5 bases). The length of the CDR3 is 15 residues. Per the germline V gene, CDR1 is LNHNV and CDR2 is YYDKDF (reference sequence). The V gene lost 7 bases and the J gene lost 0 bases, with 15 bases spanning the gap. CDR3 sequence (DNA): TGTGCCACCAACAAGGGGAGGGGACTGAACACTGAAGCTTTCTTT. Encoded protein: CATNKGRGLNTEAFF. Drawing the rest from reference TRBV15 and TRBJ1-1, the complete variable domain is DAMVIQNPRYQVTQFGKPVTLSCSQTLNHNVMYWYQQKSSQAPKLLFHYYDKDFNNEADTPDNFQSRRPNTSFCFLDIRSPGLGDTAMYLCATNKGRGLNTEAFFGQGTRLTVV.

This chain uses TRBV28 with TRBJ2-1, with 9 positions matching TRBD1. CDR1 is MDHEN, CDR2 SYDVKM, per germline. The length of the CDR3 is 15 residues. J gave up 5 bases and V 4 bases, and 6 bases lay outside the gene matches. The CDR3 protein is CASSSGQGYNNEQFF. The CDR3, as DNA: TGTGCCAGCAGTTCCGGACAGGGGTACAACAATGAGCAGTTCTTC.

This clonotype has only one observation. The chain is built from TRBV12-3 or TRBV12-4 and TRBJ1-2; no clear D. CDR3 length: 13 amino acids. Trimming removed 6 bases at V and 4 bases at J, with 12 bases between. The CDR3 region is CASSAPPGYGYTF. The CDR3 coding sequence is TGTGCCAGCAGCGCGCCTCCAGGCTATGGCTACACCTTC.

This chain links TRBV20-1 with TRBJ1-1, with 11 bases that match TRBD1. The CDR3 totals 13 residues. In germline, CDR1 is DFQATT, CDR2 SNEGSKA (reference sequence). Trimming cost V 6 bases and J 4 bases; bases outside gene matches: 4. In DNA, the CDR3 is TGCAGTGCGGCCGGGACAGGGGGCACTGAAGCTTTCTTT. Translating gives CSAAGTGGTEAFF.

The chain links TRBV15 to TRBJ1-1; maybe TRBD1 (5 bases). This CDR3 comprises 15 residues. In germline, CDR1 is LNHNV, CDR2 YYDKDF (reference sequence). The V and J ends lost 5 bases and 6 bases respectively, with 19 bases between them. The CDR3: CATSGFGDVGAEAFF. The DNA for the CDR3 is TGTGCCACCAGCGGCTTCGGGGACGTAGGCGCTGAAGCTTTCTTT.

The V gene is TRBV12-3 or TRBV12-4, the J gene TRBJ2-1; D gene uncertain. V was cut by 2 bases and J by 10 bases, with 12 bases left in between. The CDR3 has 13 amino acids. The CDR3, as DNA: TGTGCCAGCAGTTTATTGGCTATTAGGGAGCAGTTCTTC. Translating it yields CASSLLAIREQFF.

The chain combines TRBV15 with TRBJ2-5, with TRBD2 matching over 9 bases. Germline CDR1 and CDR2: LNHNV and YYDKDF (reference sequence). The V and J ends lost 9 bases and 5 bases, in that order; junction bases with no gene match: 4. The CDR3 runs to 12 residues. CDR3 nucleotides: TGTGCCACGATAGCGGGAGAGGAGACCCAGTACTTC. It is translated as CATIAGEETQYF.

The chain joins TRBV20-1 to TRBJ1-2, with TRBD1 identical over 12 bases. Trimming took 6 bases from V and 2 from J; bases not matched to a gene: 7. The V gene's germline CDR1 is DFQATT and CDR2 SNEGSKA (reference sequence). The CDR3 is 15 residues long. CDR3 sequence (DNA): TGCAGTGCCACGGGACAGGGGGCGACCAACTATGGCTACACCTTC. Translation gives CSATGQGATNYGYTF.

This clonotype was found a few times. CDR3 protein: CASSYRAQGNSPLHF. In nucleotides, the CDR3 is TGTGCCAGCAGTTACCGGGCCCAGGGGAATTCACCCCTCCACTTT. The rearrangement links TRBV2 to TRBJ1-6; D might be TRBD1 (6 bases). Trimming stripped 5 bases from V and 7 bases from J, with 15 bases between. The CDR3 covers 15 residues. Germline loops: CDR1 SNHLY, CDR2 FYNNEI.

The chain combines TRBV28 with TRBJ1-5; D unresolved. Germline lookup yields CDR1 MDHEN and CDR2 SYDVKM. Trimming took off 8 bases at V and 0 bases at J, with 8 bases between the two ends. The CDR3 extends over 13 amino acids. The CDR3 DNA follows: TGTGCCAGCGGCGGGGATAGCAATCAGCCCCAGCATTTT. It specifies CASGGDSNQPQHF.

This chain connects TRBV6-2 or TRBV6-3 to TRBJ1-1; 7 bases match TRBD1. The trim removed 6 bases at V and 5 bases at J, leaving 9 bases unmatched. Germline V gene sequence: CDR1 MNHEY, CDR2 SVGEGT. The length of the CDR3 is 14 residues. CDR3 protein: CASSLGGAGTEAFF. The CDR3, as DNA: TGTGCCAGCAGCCTAGGGGGCGCAGGGACTGAAGCTTTCTTT.

The CDR3 loop reads CASSESGLGPGEQYF. The CDR3 coding sequence is TGTGCCAGCAGTGAGTCGGGACTAGGGCCTGGCGAGCAGTACTTC. The rearrangement uses TRBV25-1 and TRBJ2-7; TRBD2 aligns across 8 bases. The V and J ends lost 3 bases and 6 bases, in that order; junction bases with no gene match: 10. CDR1 is MGHDK and CDR2 is SYGVNS in the germline V gene. CDR3 size: 15 residues.

The chain employs TRBV11-1 and TRBJ2-6; 10 nucleotides agree with TRBD1. V shed 4 bases and J 1 base; nucleotides not matched to a gene: 4. Looked up from germline, CDR1 is SGHAT and CDR2 is FQDESV (reference sequence). The CDR3 length is 17 residues. Here the CDR3 DNA reads TGTGCCAGCAGCTGGGACAGGGGTTCTTCTGGGGCCAACGTCCTGACTTTC. This codes for CASSWDRGSSGANVLTF.

The chain links TRBV27 to TRBJ1-1; unclear D gene. The ends were cut back, 2 bases at V and 8 bases at J, with 9 bases in the middle. The CDR3 sequence is 12 residues long. Germline lookup yields CDR1 MNHEY and CDR2 SMNVEV (reference sequence). Written as DNA, the CDR3 is TGTGCCAGCAGTTTAAATCAACGGGAAGCTTTCTTT. Translated, it gives CASSLNQREAFF.

This clonotype was detected once. V and J are TRBV5-1 and TRBJ2-1, with 9 nucleotides matching TRBD2. V was clipped by 5 bases and J by 2 bases; unmatched bases: 5. Germline values: CDR1 SGHRS, CDR2 YFSETQ. The CDR3 totals 15 residues. The CDR3 DNA follows: TGCGCCAGCAGTGTAGCGGGAGTAGCCTACAATGAGCAGTTCTTC. Translated: CASSVAGVAYNEQFF.

The gene calls are TRBV20-1 and TRBJ1-5, with 7 nucleotides matching TRBD1. J gave up 2 bases and V 1 base, and 11 bases lay outside the gene matches. Germline CDR1 and CDR2: DFQATT and SNEGSKA (reference sequence). The CDR3 spans 17 residues. The CDR3 DNA sequence: TGCAGTGCTAGAGGAAACCGACAGGGAATTGGCAATCAGCCCCAGCATTTT. It encodes CSARGNRQGIGNQPQHF.

The chain recombines TRBV6-2 or TRBV6-3 with TRBJ2-7, with D tentatively TRBD2 (6 bases). Trimming shortened V by 4 bases and J by 1 base, and 11 bases separated the two germline ends. Per germline, CDR1 MNHEY and CDR2 SVGEGT. CDR3 length equals 14 residues. The CDR3 is CASSSEAGSYEQYF. In nucleotides, the CDR3 is TGTGCCAGCAGTTCGGAGGCGGGGTCCTACGAGCAGTACTTC.

This rearrangement joins TRBV4-1 to TRBJ1-2, with D perhaps matching TRBD1 (5 bases). The CDR3 is 16 amino acids. Germline-derived CDR1 and CDR2 are MGHRA and YSYEKL. Trimming took 2 bases from V and 0 from J, leaving 13 bases between them. The CDR3 bases are TGCGCCAGCAGCCAACCTGGGACTGATTCTAACTATGGCTACACCTTC. Protein product: CASSQPGTDSNYGYTF.

The V and J genes are TRBV20-1 and TRBJ2-3; 8 bases align to TRBD2. J gave up 0 bases and V 1 base, and 6 bases lay outside the gene matches. The length of the CDR3 is 16 residues. Germline V gene lookup returns CDR1 DFQATT and CDR2 SNEGSKA (reference sequence). In DNA form, the CDR3 reads TGCAGTGCTAGAGTGGAGCGGGGGACTAGCACAGATACGCAGTATTTT. Translation gives CSARVERGTSTDTQYF.

This chain joins TRBV30 and TRBJ2-7; D gene ambiguous. The ends were cut back, 3 bases at V and 2 bases at J, with 8 bases in the middle. Germline V gene sequence: CDR1 GTSNPN, CDR2 SVGIG (reference sequence). This CDR3 spans 12 amino acids. As DNA, the CDR3 is TGTGCCTGGAGCCCTAGGACCTACGAGCAGTACTTC. Translation: CAWSPRTYEQYF.

The rearrangement uses TRBV6-1 and TRBJ1-1, with a weak D call TRBD1 (6 bases). The CDR3 has 13 residues. Germline lookup yields CDR1 MNHNS and CDR2 SASEGT. Trimming pared 7 bases from V and 7 bases from J, leaving 16 bases between. CDR3 DNA: TGTGCCAGCATCGGGGGGCGGGGAGGTGAAGCTTTCTTT. Protein: CASIGGRGGEAFF.

This chain uses TRBV6-1 with TRBJ1-5; D is ambiguous. The CDR3 length is 13 residues. The germline gives CDR1 MNHNS, CDR2 SASEGT. V dropped 4 bases and J dropped 5 bases, with 9 bases sitting between them. Written as DNA, the CDR3 is TGTGCCAGCAGTGTGGCGTTCGATCAGCCCCAGCATTTT. Its translation is CASSVAFDQPQHF.